One and the same sample provided the 4 T cell receptor beta chains below, sequenced in a study of T cells in AML relapse after transplant. Amplification used RNA template and a modified RACE PCR instead of multiplex PCR. TCRdb reprocessed the PCR reads with MiXCR, giving one entry per CDR3 protein. The sample includes approximately 3,000 distinct CDR3 sequences, around 10% of them seen just once. This specimen consisted of bone marrow, either the whole sample or a sorted T cell fraction (not recorded which), obtained in complete remission. All receptors come from a human donor who had a stem cell transplant for acute myeloid leukemia. A subset of T cells may come from the graft donor.

In this sample, this clonotype is medium-sized. The chain combines TRBV4-3 with TRBJ1-2; D uncertain. V was clipped by 0 bases and J by 6 bases, with 14 bases between them. Germline CDR1 LGHNA, CDR2 YSLEER. The CDR3 covers 15 residues. In nucleotides, the CDR3 is TGCGCCAGCAGCCAAGATCGGCGGCAGTACAATGGCTACACCTTC. It codes for CASSQDRRQYNGYTF.

In this sample, this clonotype is medium-sized. The CDR3 region has the DNA TGTGCCAGTAGTTGGAGCTCCGACAGGGCAAACTATGGCTACACCTTC. Encoded protein: CASSWSSDRANYGYTF. The chain is built from TRBV19 and TRBJ1-2; TRBD1 aligns across 7 bases. The length of the CDR3 is 16 residues. The J segment lost 2 bases and the V segment lost 5 bases, leaving 11 bases of the junction unmatched. The V gene's germline CDR1 is LNHDA and CDR2 SQIVND (reference sequence).

This clonotype was counted ten times or more. This chain links TRBV7-9 with TRBJ1-2; D uncertain. V shed 1 base and J shed 2 bases, with 8 bases lying between them. The CDR3 is 14 amino acids. CDR1 is SEHNR and CDR2 is FQNEAQ in the germline V gene (reference sequence). This chain's CDR3 is CASSLGFGNYGYTF. The CDR3 DNA follows: TGTGCCAGCAGCTTAGGATTCGGGAACTATGGCTACACCTTC. Filled out from reference TRBV7-9 and TRBJ1-2, the complete variable domain reads DTGVSQNPRHKITKRGQNVTFRCDPISEHNRLYWYRQTLGQGPEFLTYFQNEAQLEKSRLLSDRFSAERPKGSFSTLEIQRTEQGDSAMYLCASSLGFGNYGYTFGSGTRLTVV.

This clonotype is categorized as medium-sized. The gene calls are TRBV5-1 and TRBJ2-3; 7 bases map to TRBD2. The CDR3 covers 15 residues. Germline values: CDR1 SGHRS, CDR2 YFSETQ. V lost 1 base, J lost 2 bases, and 4 bases stayed unmatched. CDR3 in amino acids: CASSLRGGLTDTQYF. CDR3 sequence (DNA): TGCGCCAGCAGCTTGCGCGGGGGACTCACAGATACGCAGTATTTT. The variable domain in full, with the rest retrieved from reference TRBV5-1 and TRBJ2-3, is KAGVTQTPRYLIKTRGQQVTLSCSPISGHRSVSWYQQTPGQGLQFLFEYFSETQRNKGNFPGRFSGRQFSNSRSEMNVSTLELGDSALYLCASSLRGGLTDTQYFGPGTRLTVL.